The sequence of this T cell receptor (beta chain) was determined in a study of immune evolution from preneoplasia to lung adenocarcinoma. This clone was recorded once. Some clones are missing from TCRdb's copy, which holds only in-frame ones; the method was immunoSEQ multiplex PCR. Among several thousand clones, around three quarters were seen once, and the ten largest hold less than 15%. V dropped 1 base and J dropped 6 bases, with 13 bases sitting between them. The germline CDR1 and CDR2 sequences are SGHVS and FNYEAQ. There are 14 residues in the CDR3. Sequencing was carried out using FFPE normal lung tissue adjacent to the tumor. The chain joins TRBV7-6 to TRBJ2-7; tentatively, D is TRBD2 (5 bases). This TCR came from a person between 50 and 69 years old with lung adenocarcinoma. Written as DNA, the CDR3 is TGTGCCAGCAGCTTAGGCCAATCGGCGGGCGAGCAGTACTTC. Residues: CASSLGQSAGEQYF. The full variable domain, rest sourced from reference TRBV7-6 and TRBJ2-7, is GAGVSQSPRYKVTKRGQDVALRCDPISGHVSLYWYRQALGQGPEFLTYFNYEAQQDKSGLPNDRFSAERPEGSISTLTIQRTEQRDSAMYRCASSLGQSAGEQYFGPGTRLTVT.